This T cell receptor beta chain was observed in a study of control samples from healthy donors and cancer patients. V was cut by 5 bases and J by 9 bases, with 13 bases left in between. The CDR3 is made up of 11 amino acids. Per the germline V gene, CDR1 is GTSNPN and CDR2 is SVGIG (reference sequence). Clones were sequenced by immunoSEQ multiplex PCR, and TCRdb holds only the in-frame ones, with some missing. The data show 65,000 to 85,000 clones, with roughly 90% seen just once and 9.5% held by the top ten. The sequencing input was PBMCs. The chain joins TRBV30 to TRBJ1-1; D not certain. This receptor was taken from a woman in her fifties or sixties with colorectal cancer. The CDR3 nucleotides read TGTGCCTGGGATCAGCTCGCCCAAGCTTTCTTT. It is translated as CAWDQLAQAFF.